These 29 T cell receptor beta chains were sequenced from one sample in a study of shared clonotypes between healthy human individuals. Measured with immunoSEQ multiplex PCR; TCRdb has only the in-frame clones, and not every one. The sample includes some 2.1 million clones, 90% to 95% seen only once; the top ten take approximately 0.13%. Sequencing input: naive CD4+ T cells sorted from blood. Subset in this sample: CD45RA+ positively selected. The receptors here all came from a man between 18 and 29 years old in good health.

V gene TRBV5-1 combines with J gene TRBJ2-4; no reliable D call. The germline gives CDR1 SGHRS, CDR2 YFSETQ. The V gene lost 1 base and the J gene lost 5 bases, with 13 bases spanning the gap. This CDR3 is built from 15 residues. The CDR3 reads CASSLWSFGENIQYF. In DNA, the CDR3 is TGCGCCAGCAGCTTGTGGTCTTTCGGTGAAAACATTCAGTACTTC.

The chain employs TRBV11-2 and TRBJ2-1, with D unclear. Germline CDR1 is SGHAT and CDR2 is FQNNGV. CDR3 length: 15 residues. The V end lost 5 bases, the J end lost 7 bases, and 18 bases lay between the germline ends. CDR3 protein: CASSLRRATQNEQFF. The CDR3 DNA sequence: TGTGCCAGCAGCCTCCGAAGGGCTACCCAGAATGAGCAGTTCTTC.

The chain employs TRBV7-2 and TRBJ1-1; D is ambiguous. CDR1 is SGHTA, CDR2 FQGNSA, per germline. Deletions cut 5 bases from V and 2 bases from J, with 12 bases between. The CDR3 contains 14 residues. The CDR3 reads CASSPQQTNTEAFF. CDR3 sequence (DNA): TGTGCCAGCAGCCCTCAGCAGACCAACACTGAAGCTTTCTTT.

The J gene is TRBJ2-2, the V gene TRBV7-9, with no clear D. Trimming left V 5 bases short and J 13 bases short, with 14 bases between. There are 12 residues in the CDR3. Germline V gene sequence: CDR1 SEHNR, CDR2 FQNEAQ (reference sequence). The CDR3 bases are TGTGCCAGCAGCCCGGACCCGACGGTGCTGTTTTTT. It codes for CASSPDPTVLFF.

On this clone itself: A read error may account for a junction end that differs from germline. The rearrangement joins TRBV7-7 to TRBJ2-5; 12 bases agree with TRBD2. Germline-derived CDR1 and CDR2 are SSHAT and FNYEAQ (reference sequence). The CDR3 is 16 amino acids. The DNA for the CDR3 is TGTGCTAGCAGCCTAGCGGGACTAGCGGGTGAAGAGACCCAGTACTTC. Protein: CASSLAGLAGEETQYF.

This clone was observed a single time. The rearrangement uses TRBV7-8 and TRBJ1-1; no firm D call. Trimming left V 1 base short and J 4 bases short, with 13 bases between. Germline-derived CDR1 and CDR2 are SGHVS and FQNEAQ. This CDR3 contains 15 residues. The CDR3 region has the DNA TGTGCCAGCAGCTTAGTATTCTCGGCGAGCACTGAAGCTTTCTTT. Encoded protein: CASSLVFSASTEAFF.

The gene calls are TRBV6-6 and TRBJ2-2; D is tentatively TRBD1 or TRBD2 (5 bases each). The CDR3 runs to 15 residues. Germline V gene sequence: CDR1 MNHNY, CDR2 SVGAGI (reference sequence). V was clipped by 0 bases and J by 1 base, with 6 bases between them. For the CDR3, the DNA is TGTGCCAGCAGTTACTCGGGGGAGAACACCGGGGAGCTGTTTTTT. Protein sequence: CASSYSGENTGELFF.

In nucleotides, the CDR3 is TGTGCCAGCAGATTCCTTGGGACAGGCAGCTCCTACGAGCAGTACTTC. It translates to CASRFLGTGSSYEQYF. The chain joins TRBV27 to TRBJ2-7, with 8 bases lining up with TRBD1. The CDR3 totals 16 residues. Per germline, CDR1 MNHEY and CDR2 SMNVEV (reference sequence). The V and J ends lost 6 bases and 0 bases, in that order; junction bases with no gene match: 10.

The chain links TRBV11-2 to TRBJ2-4; 7 positions agree with TRBD1. The CDR3 runs 15 residues. CDR1 is SGHAT and CDR2 is FQNNGV in the germline V gene. J was trimmed by 6 bases and V by 0 bases; bases with no gene match: 5. The CDR3 DNA reads TGTGCCAGCAGCTTAGATAGGGGGCAGGGAAACATTCAGTACTTC. It specifies CASSLDRGQGNIQYF.

The CDR3 loop is CAISGVSTDTQYF. For the CDR3, the DNA is TGTGCCATCAGTGGGGTTTCCACAGATACGCAGTATTTT. The chain has TRBV10-3 and TRBJ2-3; D gene ambiguous. V lost 4 bases and J 2 bases, leaving 7 bases between the germline ends. This CDR3 contains 13 residues. CDR1 and CDR2 (germline): ENHRY, SYGVKD.

This chain links TRBV10-3 with TRBJ2-3; D remains ambiguous. The CDR3 is made up of 13 amino acids. The V gene's germline CDR1 is ENHRY and CDR2 SYGVKD. The ends were cut back, 7 bases at V and 2 bases at J, with 10 bases in the middle. The chain's CDR3 is CAINNGITDTQYF. Written as DNA, the CDR3 is TGTGCCATCAACAACGGAATCACAGATACGCAGTATTTT.

The chain carries TRBV6-5 and TRBJ1-2; D gene ambiguous. Germline V gene data show CDR1 as MNHEY and CDR2 as SVGAGI. The CDR3 covers 15 residues. V lost 7 bases and J 2 bases, leaving 17 bases between the germline ends. CDR3 amino acids: CASTIARGPNYGYTF. The CDR3 DNA sequence: TGTGCCAGCACGATCGCCCGAGGGCCAAACTATGGCTACACCTTC.

For this clone: Other DNA sequences in the same sample also yield this CDR3. V gene TRBV6-5 combines with J gene TRBJ2-7, with D perhaps matching TRBD2 (6 bases). This CDR3 is 12 amino acids long. The V end lost 8 bases, the J end lost 4 bases, and 12 bases lay between the germline ends. Germline-derived CDR1 and CDR2 are MNHEY and SVGAGI. CDR3 protein: CASGGNSYEQYF. The DNA for the CDR3 is TGTGCCAGCGGCGGGAACTCTTACGAGCAGTACTTC.

V usage is TRBV6-5 and J usage is TRBJ1-3; a possible D gene is TRBD1 (6 bases). V shed 0 bases and J shed 7 bases, with 16 bases lying between them. Germline V lookup: CDR1 MNHEY, CDR2 SVGAGI. The CDR3 consists of 16 residues. The CDR3 sequence is CASSYSPTIGGNTIYF. DNA for the CDR3: TGTGCCAGCAGTTACTCGCCTACCATAGGGGGGAACACCATATATTTT.

On this clone itself: The sample has other DNA sequences that encode this CDR3 too. The V and J genes are TRBV9 and TRBJ2-7, with D unresolved. CDR1 SGDLS and CDR2 YYNGEE come from the germline V gene. The CDR3 has 14 amino acids. The V and J ends lost 0 bases and 0 bases respectively, with 7 bases between them. The CDR3 sequence: CASSVDLGSYEQYF. The CDR3, as DNA: TGTGCCAGCAGCGTAGATCTGGGCTCCTACGAGCAGTACTTC.

The V call is TRBV6-1, the J call TRBJ2-7; D call uncertain. Trimming removed 1 base from V and 6 bases from J, with 7 bases in between. Germline V gives CDR1 MNHNS, CDR2 SASEGT. This CDR3 comprises 12 residues. CDR3 sequence (DNA): TGTGCCAGCAGTGAAGTTGGTTTCGAGCAGTACTTC. Residues: CASSEVGFEQYF.

This rearrangement joins TRBV6-5 to TRBJ2-7; D call uncertain. Trimming shortened V by 8 bases and J by 5 bases, and 10 bases separated the two germline ends. Looked up from germline, CDR1 is MNHEY and CDR2 is SVGAGI. The CDR3 covers 11 residues. This chain's CDR3 is CASRVKNEQYF. DNA of the CDR3: TGTGCCAGCCGGGTTAAGAACGAGCAGTACTTC.

J is TRBJ1-4 and V is TRBV7-9; TRBD1 is a possible D gene (5 bases). Germline lookup yields CDR1 SEHNR and CDR2 FQNEAQ (reference sequence). The CDR3 has 15 residues. V was shortened by 7 bases and J by 0 bases, with 12 bases between the two germline ends. The CDR3 here is CASKISGATNEKLFF. The CDR3 DNA reads TGTGCCAGCAAGATATCGGGGGCAACTAATGAAAAACTGTTTTTT.

The chain combines TRBV30 with TRBJ2-2; TRBD1 agrees at 7 bases. The V gene end was trimmed by 7 bases and the J gene end by 0 bases; junction bases not matched to a gene: 11. Germline-derived CDR1 and CDR2 are GTSNPN and SVGIG (reference sequence). CDR3 length: 16 residues. In DNA form, the CDR3 reads TGTGCCTCCCGACAGGGTCCCGTATCGAACACCGGGGAGCTGTTTTTT. It specifies CASRQGPVSNTGELFF.

This clone was observed a single time. The chain links TRBV11-3 to TRBJ1-4; 7 bases map to TRBD1. Germline V lookup: CDR1 SGHNT, CDR2 YENEEA. Losses at the gene ends were 0 bases for V and 0 bases for J; bases not matched to a gene: 1. The CDR3 is 16 residues long. The CDR3 loop is CASSLDGTATNEKLFF. The DNA of the CDR3 is TGTGCCAGCAGCTTAGATGGGACAGCAACTAATGAAAAACTGTTTTTT.

On this clone itself: In the same sample, other DNA sequences code for this CDR3. The chain is built from TRBV4-3 and TRBJ2-3, with 8 bases fitting TRBD2. After removal of 1 base from V and 3 bases from J, the junction contained 3 bases not matched to a gene. Germline CDR1 and CDR2: LGHNA and YSLEER. This CDR3 has 15 amino acids. CDR3 nucleotides: TGCGCCAGCAGCCAAGGGCCTAGCGGGACAGATACGCAGTATTTT. Residues: CASSQGPSGTDTQYF.

The chain couples TRBV30 to TRBJ2-5, with a tentative D call TRBD1 (6 bases). CDR3 length equals 11 residues. Germline values: CDR1 GTSNPN, CDR2 SVGIG (reference sequence). V was clipped by 4 bases and J by 5 bases, with 8 bases between them. The CDR3 region is CAWIQGETQYF. The CDR3 region has the DNA TGTGCCTGGATCCAGGGGGAGACCCAGTACTTC.

The genes are TRBV5-1 and TRBJ1-2; 9 nucleotides agree with TRBD1. The CDR3 is 14 amino acids. The germline gives CDR1 SGHRS, CDR2 YFSETQ. V lost 6 bases to trimming and J lost 3 bases; unmatched junction nucleotides: 6. CDR3 DNA: TGCGCCAGCAACCTACAGGGGGCGGACTATGGCTACACCTTC. It codes for CASNLQGADYGYTF.

In regard to this clone: This sample also contains other DNA sequences that code for the same CDR3. V usage is TRBV7-9 and J usage is TRBJ1-1; no clear D. Trimming pared 1 base from V and 1 base from J, leaving 7 bases between. Germline assignment: CDR1 SEHNR and CDR2 FQNEAQ (reference sequence). The CDR3 runs to 14 residues. The CDR3 spells CASSLGSQNTEAFF. Written as DNA, the CDR3 is TGTGCCAGCAGCTTAGGCTCCCAGAACACTGAAGCTTTCTTT.

V and J are TRBV6-5 and TRBJ2-7, with 10 bases identical to TRBD2. Germline loops: CDR1 MNHEY, CDR2 SVGAGI. Trimming removed 4 bases from V and 3 bases from J; junction bases left unmatched: 3. The CDR3 has 14 amino acids. The CDR3 bases are TGTGCCAGCAGTTCCGGGACTAGCGACTACGAGCAGTACTTC. It is translated as CASSSGTSDYEQYF.

V gene TRBV7-2 combines with J gene TRBJ1-2; 8 bases line up with TRBD1. Germline V gives CDR1 SGHTA, CDR2 FQGNSA. This CDR3 comprises 14 residues. The ends lost 5 bases at V and 3 bases at J; junction bases unmatched: 5. In DNA, the CDR3 is TGTGCCAGCAGCGAACCGGGACAGGACTATGGCTACACCTTC. Encoded protein: CASSEPGQDYGYTF.

The chain couples TRBV5-1 to TRBJ1-2; D is undetermined. The V end lost 7 bases, the J end lost 0 bases, and 10 bases lay between the germline ends. The CDR3 length is 13 residues. CDR1 is SGHRS, CDR2 YFSETQ, per germline. The CDR3 region is CASGLESNYGYTF. The CDR3 nucleotides are TGCGCCAGCGGCCTGGAGTCTAACTATGGCTACACCTTC.

This chain uses TRBV7-8 with TRBJ2-2, with 9 bases identical to TRBD2. J gave up 4 bases and V 0 bases, and 6 bases lay outside the gene matches. CDR1 SGHVS and CDR2 FQNEAQ come from the germline V gene. The CDR3 length is 17 residues. Here the CDR3 reads CASSLARAGGPTGELFF. CDR3 bases: TGTGCCAGCAGCTTAGCACGGGCGGGAGGGCCCACCGGGGAGCTGTTTTTT.

The chain has TRBV6-5 and TRBJ2-7; 7 nucleotides match TRBD1. After removal of 5 bases from V and 3 bases from J, the junction contained 4 bases not matched to a gene. The germline gives CDR1 MNHEY, CDR2 SVGAGI. The CDR3 runs 13 residues. In nucleotides, the CDR3 is TGTGCCAGCAGTGGGGACAGCCGCTACGAGCAGTACTTC. It is translated as CASSGDSRYEQYF.